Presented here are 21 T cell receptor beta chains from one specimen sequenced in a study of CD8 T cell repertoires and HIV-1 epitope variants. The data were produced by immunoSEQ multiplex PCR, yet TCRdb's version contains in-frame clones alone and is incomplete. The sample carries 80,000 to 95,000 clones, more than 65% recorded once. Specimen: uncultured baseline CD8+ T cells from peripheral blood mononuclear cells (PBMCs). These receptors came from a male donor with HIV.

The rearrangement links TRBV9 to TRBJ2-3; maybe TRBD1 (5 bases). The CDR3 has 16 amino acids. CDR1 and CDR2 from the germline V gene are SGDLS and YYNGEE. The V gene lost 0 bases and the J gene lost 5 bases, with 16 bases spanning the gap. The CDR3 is CASSVEGSRSGDTQYF. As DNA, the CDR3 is TGTGCCAGCAGCGTAGAGGGGTCGAGGTCTGGAGATACGCAGTATTTT.

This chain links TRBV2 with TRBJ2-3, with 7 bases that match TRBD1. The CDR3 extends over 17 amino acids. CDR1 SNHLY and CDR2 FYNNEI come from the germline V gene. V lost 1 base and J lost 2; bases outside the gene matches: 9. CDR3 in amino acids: CASSEGQGVRLTDTQYF. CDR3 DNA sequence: TGTGCCAGCAGTGAAGGCCAGGGGGTCCGCCTCACAGATACGCAGTATTTT.

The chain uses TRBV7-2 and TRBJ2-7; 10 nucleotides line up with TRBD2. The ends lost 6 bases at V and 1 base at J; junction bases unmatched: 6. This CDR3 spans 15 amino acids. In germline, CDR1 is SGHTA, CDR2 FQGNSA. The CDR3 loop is CASSSVAGGSYEQYF. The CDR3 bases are TGTGCCAGCAGTTCCGTAGCGGGGGGATCCTACGAGCAGTACTTC.

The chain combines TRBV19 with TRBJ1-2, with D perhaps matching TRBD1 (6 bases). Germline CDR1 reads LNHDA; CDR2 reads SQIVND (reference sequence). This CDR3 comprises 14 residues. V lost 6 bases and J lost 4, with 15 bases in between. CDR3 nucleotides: TGTGCCAGTAGCTCGCCTGGACAGCGCTATGGCTACACCTTC. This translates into CASSSPGQRYGYTF.

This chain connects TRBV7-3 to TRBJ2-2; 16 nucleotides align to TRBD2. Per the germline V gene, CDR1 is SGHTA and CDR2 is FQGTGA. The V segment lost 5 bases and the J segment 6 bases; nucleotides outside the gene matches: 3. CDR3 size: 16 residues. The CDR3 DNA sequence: TGTGCCAGCAGCAAGGGACTAGCGGGAGGGGCCGGGGAGCTGTTTTTT. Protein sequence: CASSKGLAGGAGELFF.

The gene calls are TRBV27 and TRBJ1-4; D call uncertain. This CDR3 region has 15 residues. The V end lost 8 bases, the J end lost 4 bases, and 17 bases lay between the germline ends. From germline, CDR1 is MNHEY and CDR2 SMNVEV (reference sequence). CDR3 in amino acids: CASRPHLGDNEKLFF. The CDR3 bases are TGTGCCAGCCGCCCCCATTTAGGAGATAATGAAAAACTGTTTTTT.

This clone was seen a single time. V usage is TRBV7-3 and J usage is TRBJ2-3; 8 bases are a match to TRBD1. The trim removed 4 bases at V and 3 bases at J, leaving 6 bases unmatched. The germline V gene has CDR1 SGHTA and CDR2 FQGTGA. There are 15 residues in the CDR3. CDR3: CASSSDRGETDTQYF. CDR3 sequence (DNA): TGTGCCAGCAGCTCCGACAGGGGAGAAACAGATACGCAGTATTTT.

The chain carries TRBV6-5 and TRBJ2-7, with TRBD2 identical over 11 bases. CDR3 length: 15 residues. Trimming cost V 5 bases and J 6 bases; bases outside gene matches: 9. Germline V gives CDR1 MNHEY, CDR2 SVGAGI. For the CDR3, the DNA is TGTGCCAGCAGTACCCTTAGCGGGAGGGCCCCCGAGCAGTACTTC. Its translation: CASSTLSGRAPEQYF.

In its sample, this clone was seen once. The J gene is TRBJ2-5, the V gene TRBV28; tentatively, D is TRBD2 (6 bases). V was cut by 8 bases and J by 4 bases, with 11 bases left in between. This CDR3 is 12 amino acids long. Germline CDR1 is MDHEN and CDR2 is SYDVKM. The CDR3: CASRGTLETQYF. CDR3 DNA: TGTGCCAGCCGAGGGACTCTAGAGACCCAGTACTTC.

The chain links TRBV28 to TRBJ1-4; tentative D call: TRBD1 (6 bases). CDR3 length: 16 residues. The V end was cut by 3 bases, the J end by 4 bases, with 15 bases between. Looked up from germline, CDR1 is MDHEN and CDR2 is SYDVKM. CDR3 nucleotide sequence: TGTGCCAGCAGTTTGCGAACTGGACAGCTTAATGAAAAACTGTTTTTT. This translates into CASSLRTGQLNEKLFF.

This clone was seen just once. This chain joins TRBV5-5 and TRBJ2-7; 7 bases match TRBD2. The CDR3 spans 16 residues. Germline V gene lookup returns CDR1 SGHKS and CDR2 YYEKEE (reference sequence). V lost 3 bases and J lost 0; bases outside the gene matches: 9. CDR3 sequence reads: CASSSREAGVSYEQYF. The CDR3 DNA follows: TGTGCCAGCAGCTCTAGAGAGGCGGGGGTCTCCTACGAGCAGTACTTC.

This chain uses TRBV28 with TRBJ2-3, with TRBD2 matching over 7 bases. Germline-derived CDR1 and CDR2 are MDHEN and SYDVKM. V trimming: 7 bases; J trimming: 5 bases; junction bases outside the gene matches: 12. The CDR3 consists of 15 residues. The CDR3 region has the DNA TGTGCCAGCAACGACTCCGGGAGGCTAGGAGATACGCAGTATTTT. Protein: CASNDSGRLGDTQYF. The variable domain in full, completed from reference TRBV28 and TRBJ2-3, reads DVKVTQSSRYLVKRTGEKVFLECVQDMDHENMFWYRQDPGLGLRLIYFSYDVKMKEKGDIPEGYSVSREKKERFSLILESASTNQTSMYLCASNDSGRLGDTQYFGPGTRLTVL.

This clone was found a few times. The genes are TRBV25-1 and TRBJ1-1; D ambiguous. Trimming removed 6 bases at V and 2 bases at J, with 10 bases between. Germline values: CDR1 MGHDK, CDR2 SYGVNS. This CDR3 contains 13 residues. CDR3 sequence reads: CASRANPNTEAFF. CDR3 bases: TGTGCCAGCAGGGCTAACCCCAACACTGAAGCTTTCTTT.

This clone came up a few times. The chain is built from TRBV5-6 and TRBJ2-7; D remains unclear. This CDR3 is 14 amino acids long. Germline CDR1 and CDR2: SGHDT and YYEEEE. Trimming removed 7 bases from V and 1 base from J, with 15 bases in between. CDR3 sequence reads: CASSPSTSSYEQYF. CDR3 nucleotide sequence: TGTGCCAGCTCTCCCTCGACAAGTTCCTACGAGCAGTACTTC.

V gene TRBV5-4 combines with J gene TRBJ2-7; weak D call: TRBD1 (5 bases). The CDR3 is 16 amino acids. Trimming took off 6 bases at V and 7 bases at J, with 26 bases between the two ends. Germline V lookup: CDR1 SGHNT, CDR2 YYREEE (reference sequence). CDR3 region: CASTPVGASPLGEQYF. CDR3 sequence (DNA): TGTGCCAGCACCCCGGTTGGGGCTAGTCCCCTAGGGGAGCAGTACTTC.

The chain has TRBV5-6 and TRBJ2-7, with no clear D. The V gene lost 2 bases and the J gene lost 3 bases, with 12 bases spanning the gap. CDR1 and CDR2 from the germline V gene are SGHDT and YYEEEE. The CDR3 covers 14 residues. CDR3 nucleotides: TGTGCCAGCAGCTTTGGCACCGCGGACTACGAGCAGTACTTC. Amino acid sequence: CASSFGTADYEQYF.

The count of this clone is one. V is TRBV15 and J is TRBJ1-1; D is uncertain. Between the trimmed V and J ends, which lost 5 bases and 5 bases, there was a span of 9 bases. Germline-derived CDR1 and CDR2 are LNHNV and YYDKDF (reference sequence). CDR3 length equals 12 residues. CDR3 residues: CATSYFRTEAFF. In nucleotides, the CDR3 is TGTGCCACCAGCTATTTTAGGACTGAAGCTTTCTTT.

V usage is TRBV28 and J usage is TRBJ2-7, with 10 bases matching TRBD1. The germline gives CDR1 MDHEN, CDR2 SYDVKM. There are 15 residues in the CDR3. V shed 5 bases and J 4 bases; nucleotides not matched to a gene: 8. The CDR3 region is CASSVSTGGKYEQYF. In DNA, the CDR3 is TGTGCCAGCAGTGTTTCGACAGGGGGCAAGTACGAGCAGTACTTC.

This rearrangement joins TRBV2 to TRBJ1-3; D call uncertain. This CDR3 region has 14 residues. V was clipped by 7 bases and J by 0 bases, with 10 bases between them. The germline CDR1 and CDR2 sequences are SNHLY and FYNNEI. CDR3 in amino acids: CASIGRSSGNTIYF. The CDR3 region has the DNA TGTGCCAGCATCGGACGGAGCTCTGGAAACACCATATATTTT.

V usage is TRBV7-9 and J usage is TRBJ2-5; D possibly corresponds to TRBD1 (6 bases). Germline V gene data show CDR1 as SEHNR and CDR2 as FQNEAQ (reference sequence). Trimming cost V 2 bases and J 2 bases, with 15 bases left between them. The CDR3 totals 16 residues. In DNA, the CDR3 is TGTGCCAGCAGCTTATGGACAGCCTCGGGACAAGAGACCCAGTACTTC. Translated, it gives CASSLWTASGQETQYF.

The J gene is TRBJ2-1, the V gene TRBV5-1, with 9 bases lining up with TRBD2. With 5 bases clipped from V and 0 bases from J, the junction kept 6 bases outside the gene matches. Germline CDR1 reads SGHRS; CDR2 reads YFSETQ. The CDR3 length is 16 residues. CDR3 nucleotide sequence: TGCGCCAGCAGTTGGGATAGCGGGAGCTCCTACAATGAGCAGTTCTTC. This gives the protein CASSWDSGSSYNEQFF.